One sample yielded the 17 T cell receptor beta chains listed below, sequenced in a study of CD8+ T cells in alopecia areata. RNA, once extracted, was reverse transcribed into cDNA for use as the sequencing template. Repertoires were generated with immunoSEQ multiplex PCR, while TCRdb's copy carries only in-frame clones and drops some. The data contain under 250,000 clones, more than 55% of them singletons. Material: CD8+ T cells sorted from blood. These receptors were obtained from a human donor in good health.

The V gene is TRBV5-6, the J gene TRBJ2-2; D gene unclear. The CDR3 covers 13 residues. Trimming took off 4 bases at V and 5 bases at J, with 9 bases between the two ends. Germline V gene data show CDR1 as SGHDT and CDR2 as YYEEEE. The CDR3 loop reads CASSLDNTGELFF. In DNA, the CDR3 is TGTGCCAGCAGCCTCGATAATACCGGGGAGCTGTTTTTT.

V is TRBV4-1 and J is TRBJ2-1; 7 nucleotides align to TRBD2. Germline-derived CDR1 and CDR2 are MGHRA and YSYEKL. The trim removed 6 bases at V and 5 bases at J, leaving 10 bases unmatched. This CDR3 is 15 amino acids long. The CDR3 nucleotides are TGCGCCAGCAGTCCCTCCAGCGGGGACCACAATGAGCAGTTCTTC. Its protein is CASSPSSGDHNEQFF.

The chain links TRBV6-5 to TRBJ2-1, with 7 bases aligning to TRBD2. Germline V gene lookup returns CDR1 MNHEY and CDR2 SVGAGI. The CDR3 sequence is 16 residues long. Germline trimming cut 0 bases from V and 9 bases from J; bases unmatched to any gene: 11. In nucleotides, the CDR3 is TGTGCCAGCAGTTACTCGAAATTGATGGGCGGGGGTGAGCAGTTCTTC. Its protein product is CASSYSKLMGGGEQFF.

This clone was observed a handful of times. At one boundary the junction diverges from the germline segment, which might be a read error. The chain couples TRBV29-1 to TRBJ1-1; weak D call: TRBD1 (6 bases). The CDR3 contains 13 residues. Germline CDR1 is SQVTM and CDR2 is ANQGSEA. In nucleotides, the CDR3 is TGCAGCGTCGAAGGGGGGGCAAACACTGAAGCTTTCTTT. It codes for CSVEGGANTEAFF.

This clone came up a few times. A read error may account for a junction end that differs from germline. The chain couples TRBV5-6 to TRBJ1-1; D may be TRBD1 (6 bases). From germline, CDR1 is SGHDT and CDR2 YYEEEE. This CDR3 comprises 12 residues. CDR3: CASRYRDTEAFF. DNA for the CDR3: TGTGCCAGCAGATATCGGGACACGGAAGCTTTCTTT.

The J gene is TRBJ1-2, the V gene TRBV27; D perhaps matches TRBD1 (6 bases). V shed 11 bases and J shed 4 bases, with 23 bases lying between them. Germline CDR1 is MNHEY and CDR2 is SMNVEV (reference sequence). The CDR3 loop spans 15 amino acids. DNA of the CDR3: TGTGCCGTCCGCGGAAGGGGGAGCCCGTTCTATGGCTACACCTTC. Translation gives CAVRGRGSPFYGYTF.

This sequence joins TRBV29-1 and TRBJ1-2, with D perhaps TRBD1 (6 bases). Deletions cut 0 bases from V and 4 bases from J, with 15 bases between. The CDR3 has 15 amino acids. In germline, CDR1 is SQVTM, CDR2 ANQGSEA. This CDR3 reads CSVEEIPTGTYGYTF. CDR3 nucleotides: TGCAGCGTTGAAGAAATCCCGACAGGAACCTATGGCTACACCTTC. The full variable domain, completed using reference TRBV29-1 and TRBJ1-2, is SAVISQKPSRDICQRGTSLTIQCQVDSQVTMMFWYRQQPGQSLTLIATANQGSEATYESGFVIDKFPISRPNLTFSTLTVSNMSPEDSSIYLCSVEEIPTGTYGYTFGSGTRLTVV.

As concerns this clone: This sample also contains other DNA sequences that code for the same CDR3. The V and J genes are TRBV29-1 and TRBJ2-2; D gene uncertain. V lost 4 bases and J lost 1, with 4 bases in between. This CDR3 has 12 residues. In germline, CDR1 is SQVTM, CDR2 ANQGSEA. DNA of the CDR3: TGCAGCGTTGGCCTGAACACCGGGGAGCTGTTTTTT. Residues: CSVGLNTGELFF.

The chain carries TRBV30 and TRBJ2-7, with D tentatively TRBD1 or TRBD2 (5 bases each). Germline loops: CDR1 GTSNPN, CDR2 SVGIG (reference sequence). CDR3 length: 13 residues. V lost 5 bases, J lost 3 bases, and 14 bases lay in between. CDR3 residues: CAWGGYTGYEQYF. The CDR3 DNA sequence: TGTGCCTGGGGGGGTTACACGGGCTACGAGCAGTACTTC.

Only a few counts were recorded for this clone. This chain uses TRBV4-1 with TRBJ2-5; D unresolved. V lost 0 bases, J lost 1 base, and 6 bases lay in between. Germline CDR1 and CDR2: MGHRA and YSYEKL. This CDR3 is built from 14 residues. The CDR3 sequence is CASSQDSLQETQYF. The CDR3 bases are TGCGCCAGCAGCCAAGACAGTCTCCAAGAGACCCAGTACTTC.

The chain is built from TRBV2 and TRBJ2-7; 8 nucleotides agree with TRBD1. With V trimmed by 7 bases and J by 2 bases, 4 bases remained unmatched. The CDR3 is 13 residues long. CDR1 is SNHLY and CDR2 is FYNNEI in the germline V gene. This chain's CDR3 is CASNPRGPYEQYF. For the CDR3, the DNA is TGTGCCAGCAATCCCAGGGGGCCCTACGAGCAGTACTTC.

The chain links TRBV9 to TRBJ1-1; D is undetermined. V was cut by 2 bases and J by 3 bases, with 8 bases left in between. The germline V gene encodes CDR1 SGDLS and CDR2 YYNGEE. This CDR3 comprises 13 residues. The CDR3 DNA reads TGTGCCAGCAGCGTCCCGTGGGACACTGAAGCTTTCTTT. Protein product: CASSVPWDTEAFF.

V usage is TRBV21-1 and J usage is TRBJ1-2; the table's TRBD1 call for D was not verified on the DNA. TRBV21-1 is recorded as a pseudogene. The CDR3 covers 12 residues. Here the CDR3 DNA reads TGTGCCAGCATCCTGGCAGGAAATGGCTACACCTTC. As protein: CASILAGNGYTF.

CDR3 coding DNA: TGTGCCACCAGCAACCTAACGAACAGTCCCAATCAGCCCCAGCATTTT. The encoded protein is CATSNLTNSPNQPQHF. The chain has TRBV15 and TRBJ1-5; D is ambiguous. Germline CDR1 and CDR2: LNHNV and YYDKDF (reference sequence). V shed 4 bases and J shed 3 bases, with 16 bases lying between them. The CDR3 totals 16 residues. Full variable domain (rest looked up from reference TRBV15 and TRBJ1-5): DAMVIQNPRYQVTQFGKPVTLSCSQTLNHNVMYWYQQKSSQAPKLLFHYYDKDFNNEADTPDNFQSRRPNTSFCFLDIRSPGLGDTAMYLCATSNLTNSPNQPQHFGDGTRLSIL.

This clone was observed a few times. V gene TRBV6-5 combines with J gene TRBJ2-5, with 8 bases aligning to TRBD1. CDR1 is MNHEY, CDR2 SVGAGI, per germline. Losses at the gene ends were 2 bases for V and 0 bases for J; bases not matched to a gene: 2. This CDR3 has 15 residues. The CDR3 bases are TGTGCCAGCAGTTACCGACAGGGGAACCAAGAGACCCAGTACTTC. Translating it yields CASSYRQGNQETQYF.

As for this clone: Other DNA variants within this sample encode the same CDR3. The V and J genes are TRBV4-2 and TRBJ2-6; tentative D call: TRBD2 (5 bases). Trimming pared 0 bases from V and 0 bases from J, leaving 6 bases between. The CDR3 runs 16 residues. CDR1 is LGHNA and CDR2 is YNFKEQ in the germline V gene. Written as DNA, the CDR3 is TGTGCCAGCAGCCAAGAGGGGAGCTCTGGGGCCAACGTCCTGACTTTC. Its protein is CASSQEGSSGANVLTF.

This clone was seen only a few times. This chain uses TRBV4-1 with TRBJ2-1, with no clear D. Germline loops: CDR1 MGHRA, CDR2 YSYEKL. The CDR3 consists of 12 residues. V lost 0 bases, J lost 11 bases, and 8 bases lay in between. CDR3 DNA: TGCGCCAGCAGCCAAGACCCTGGGAAGCAGTTCTTC. Amino acids: CASSQDPGKQFF.